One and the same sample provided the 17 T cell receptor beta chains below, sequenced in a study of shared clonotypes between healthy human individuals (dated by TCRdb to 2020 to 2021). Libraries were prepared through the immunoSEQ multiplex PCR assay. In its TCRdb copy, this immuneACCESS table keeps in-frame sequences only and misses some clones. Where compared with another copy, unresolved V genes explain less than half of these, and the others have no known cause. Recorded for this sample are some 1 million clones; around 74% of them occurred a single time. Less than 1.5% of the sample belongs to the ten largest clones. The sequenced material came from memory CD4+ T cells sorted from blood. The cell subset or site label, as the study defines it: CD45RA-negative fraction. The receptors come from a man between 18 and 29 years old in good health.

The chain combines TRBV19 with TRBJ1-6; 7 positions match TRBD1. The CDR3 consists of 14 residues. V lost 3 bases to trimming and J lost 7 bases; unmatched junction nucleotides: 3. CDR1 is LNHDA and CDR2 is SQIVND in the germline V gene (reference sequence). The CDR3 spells CASSMGQTNSPLHF. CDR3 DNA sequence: TGTGCCAGTAGTATGGGACAGACAAATTCACCCCTCCACTTT.

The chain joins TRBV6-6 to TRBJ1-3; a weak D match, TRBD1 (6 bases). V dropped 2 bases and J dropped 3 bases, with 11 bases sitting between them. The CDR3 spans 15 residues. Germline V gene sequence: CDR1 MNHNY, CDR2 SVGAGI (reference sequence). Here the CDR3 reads CASSYGGAGGNTIYF. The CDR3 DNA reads TGTGCCAGCAGTTACGGGGGGGCTGGTGGAAACACCATATATTTT.

CDR3 loop: CASSFGDRVNTGELFF. For the CDR3, the DNA is TGTGCCAGCAGTTTCGGGGACAGGGTGAACACCGGGGAGCTGTTTTTT. This chain connects TRBV27 to TRBJ2-2, with 9 nucleotides matching TRBD1. V was pared by 3 bases and J by 1 base, with 3 bases of the junction left unmatched. CDR1 and CDR2 from the germline V gene are MNHEY and SMNVEV (reference sequence). The CDR3 is 16 amino acids.

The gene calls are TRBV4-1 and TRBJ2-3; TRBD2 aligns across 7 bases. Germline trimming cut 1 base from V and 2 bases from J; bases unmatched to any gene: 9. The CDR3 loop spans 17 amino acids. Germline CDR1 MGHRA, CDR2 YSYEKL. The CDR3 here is CASSQVFVTSPTDTQYF. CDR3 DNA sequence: TGCGCCAGCAGCCAAGTATTCGTGACTAGCCCCACAGATACGCAGTATTTT.

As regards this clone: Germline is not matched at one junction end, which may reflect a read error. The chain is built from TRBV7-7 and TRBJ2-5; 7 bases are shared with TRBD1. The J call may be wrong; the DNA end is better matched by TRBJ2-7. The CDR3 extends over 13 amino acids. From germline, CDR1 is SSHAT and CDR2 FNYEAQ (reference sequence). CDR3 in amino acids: CASSQGVSYEQYF. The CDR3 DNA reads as TGTGCTAGCAGCCAGGGGGTCTCCTACGAGCAGTACTTC.

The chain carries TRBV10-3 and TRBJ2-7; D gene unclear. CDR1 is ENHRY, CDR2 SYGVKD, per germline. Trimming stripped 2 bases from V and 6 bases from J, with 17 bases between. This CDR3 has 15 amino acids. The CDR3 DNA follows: TGTGCCATCAGTGAGCGCGTCACAAACGAGGCCGAGCAGTACTTC. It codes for CAISERVTNEAEQYF.

DNA of the CDR3: TGTGCCATCAGGATCATCCTGAACACCGGGGAGCTGTTTTTT. Residues: CAIRIILNTGELFF. The V and J genes are TRBV10-3 and TRBJ2-2; D is undetermined. The CDR3 is 14 residues long. Germline CDR1 ENHRY, CDR2 SYGVKD. The ends were cut back, 6 bases at V and 1 base at J, with 9 bases in the middle.

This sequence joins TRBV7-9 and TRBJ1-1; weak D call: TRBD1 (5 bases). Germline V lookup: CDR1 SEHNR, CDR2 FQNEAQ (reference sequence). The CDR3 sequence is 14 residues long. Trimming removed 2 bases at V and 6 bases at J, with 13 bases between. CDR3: CASSLIAGSAEAFF. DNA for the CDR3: TGTGCCAGCAGCTTAATCGCAGGGAGTGCTGAAGCTTTCTTT.

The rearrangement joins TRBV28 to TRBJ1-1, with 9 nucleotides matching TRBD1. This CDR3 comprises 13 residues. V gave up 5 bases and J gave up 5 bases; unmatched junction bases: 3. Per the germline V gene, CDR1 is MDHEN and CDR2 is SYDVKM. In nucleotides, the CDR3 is TGTGCCAGCAGTGGGACAGGGAGAACTGAAGCTTTCTTT. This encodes CASSGTGRTEAFF. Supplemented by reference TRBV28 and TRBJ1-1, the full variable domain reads DVKVTQSSRYLVKRTGEKVFLECVQDMDHENMFWYRQDPGLGLRLIYFSYDVKMKEKGDIPEGYSVSREKKERFSLILESASTNQTSMYLCASSGTGRTEAFFGQGTRLTVV.

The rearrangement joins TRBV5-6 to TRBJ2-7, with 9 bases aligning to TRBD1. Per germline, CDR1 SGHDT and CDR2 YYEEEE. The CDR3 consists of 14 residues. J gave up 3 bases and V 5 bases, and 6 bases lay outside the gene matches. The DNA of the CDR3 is TGTGCCAGCAGTGCCGGGACAGGGTACTACGAGCAGTACTTC. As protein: CASSAGTGYYEQYF.

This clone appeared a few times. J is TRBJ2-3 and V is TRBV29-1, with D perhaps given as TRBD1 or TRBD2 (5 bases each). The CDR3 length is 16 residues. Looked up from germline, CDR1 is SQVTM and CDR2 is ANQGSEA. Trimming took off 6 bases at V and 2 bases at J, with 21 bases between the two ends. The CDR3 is CSVASRGTAITDTQYF. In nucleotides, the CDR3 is TGCAGCGTCGCATCAAGAGGGACCGCTATCACAGATACGCAGTATTTT.

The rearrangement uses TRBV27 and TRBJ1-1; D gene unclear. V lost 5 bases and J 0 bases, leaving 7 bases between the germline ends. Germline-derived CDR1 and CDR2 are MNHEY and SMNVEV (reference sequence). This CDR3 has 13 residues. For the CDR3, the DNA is TGTGCCAGCAGTCGGGTGATGAACACTGAAGCTTTCTTT. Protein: CASSRVMNTEAFF.

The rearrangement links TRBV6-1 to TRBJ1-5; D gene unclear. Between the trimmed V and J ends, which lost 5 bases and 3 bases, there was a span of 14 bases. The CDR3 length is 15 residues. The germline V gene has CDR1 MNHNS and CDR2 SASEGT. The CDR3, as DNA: TGTGCCAGCAGTAAACAGCCTTTGGCCAATCAGCCCCAGCATTTT. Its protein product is CASSKQPLANQPQHF.

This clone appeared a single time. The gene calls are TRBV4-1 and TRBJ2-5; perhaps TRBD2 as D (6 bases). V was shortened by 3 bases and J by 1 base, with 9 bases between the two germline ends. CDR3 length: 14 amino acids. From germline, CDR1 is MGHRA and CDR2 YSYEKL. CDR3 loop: CASSHGGGQETQYF. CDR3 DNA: TGCGCCAGCAGCCACGGGGGAGGCCAAGAGACCCAGTACTTC.

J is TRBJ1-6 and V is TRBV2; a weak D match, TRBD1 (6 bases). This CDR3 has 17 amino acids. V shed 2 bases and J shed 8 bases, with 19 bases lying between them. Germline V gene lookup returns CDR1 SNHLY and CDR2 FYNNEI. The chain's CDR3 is CASSERDTRRTHSPLHF. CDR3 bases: TGTGCCAGCAGTGAAAGGGACACCCGGAGGACTCATTCACCCCTCCACTTT. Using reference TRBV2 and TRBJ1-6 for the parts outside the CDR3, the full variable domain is EPEVTQTPSHQVTQMGQEVILRCVPISNHLYFYWYRQILGQKVEFLVSFYNNEISEKSEIFDDQFSVERPDGSNFTLKIRSTKLEDSAMYFCASSERDTRRTHSPLHFGNGTRLTVT.

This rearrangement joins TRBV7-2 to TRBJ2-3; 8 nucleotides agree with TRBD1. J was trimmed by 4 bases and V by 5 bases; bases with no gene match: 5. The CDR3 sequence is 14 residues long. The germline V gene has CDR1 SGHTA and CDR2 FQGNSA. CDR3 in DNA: TGTGCCAGCAGCCCGGGACAGGCGGCAGATACGCAGTATTTT. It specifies CASSPGQAADTQYF.

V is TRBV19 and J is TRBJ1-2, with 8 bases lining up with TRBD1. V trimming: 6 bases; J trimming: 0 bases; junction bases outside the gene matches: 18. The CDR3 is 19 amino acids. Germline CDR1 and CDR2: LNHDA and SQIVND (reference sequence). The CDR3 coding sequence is TGTGCCAGTAGGTTTTCCAGGGGGACAGGAAGATTGCCTAACTATGGCTACACCTTC. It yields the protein CASRFSRGTGRLPNYGYTF.